This TCR beta chain appears in the sequencing data of a study of blood T cells in healthy people across ages. Regarding the study as a whole: A roughly linear age-dependent decrease characterized TCR beta diversity per million T cells.

This CDR3 region has 15 residues. Germline V gene sequence: CDR1 SNHLY, CDR2 FYNNEI. This clonotype appeared a single time. What it binds is not known. One end of the junction is discordant with germline, which a read error may explain. PCR was performed a second time for about 7 to 11 cycles using a sample-barcoded 5' primer and a J-beta primer mix. Unique molecular identifiers of 12 random nucleotides labeled each cDNA. TCRdb reprocessed the 5' RACE reads via MiXCR and lists one record per CDR3 protein. In the table there are over 1,300,000 distinct CDR3 sequences, approximately 60% of which are singletons.

V and J are TRBV2 and TRBJ2-3; D is perhaps TRBD2 (6 bases). Sequencing was carried out using blood. The clonotype originates from a man aged 18-30 years in good health. CDR3 nucleotides: TGTGCCAACAGTGTACTAGCAGGACGCACAGATACGCAGTATTTT. Protein sequence: CANSVLAGRTDTQYF. Full variable domain (rest looked up from reference TRBV2 and TRBJ2-3): EPEVTQTPSHQVTQMGQEVILRCVPISNHLYFYWYRQILGQKVEFLVSFYNNEISEKSEIFDDQFSVERPDGSNFTLKIRSTKLEDSAMYFCANSVLAGRTDTQYFGPGTRLTVL.